The 13 T cell receptor beta chains given below trace back to one sample, sequenced in a study of shared clonotypes between healthy human individuals (dated by TCRdb to between 2020 and 2021). For the CD8 naive samples, CD45RO-negative cells were positively selected for CCR7, yielding a CD45RA+CCR7+ population from which TemRA cells were excluded. Library preparation employed the immunoSEQ multiplex PCR assay. TCRdb took this table from immuneACCESS and kept in-frame rearrangements with V and J called. Such tables lack part of the clones; where checked against another copy, unresolved V genes explain under half of the gap, and the rest is unexplained. The sample profile shows 800,000 or so clones; approximately 96% of them were found once. The ten top clones hold about 0.22% of the sample. The sample taken for sequencing was naive CD8+ T cells sorted from blood. The cell subset or site label, as the study defines it: CD45RA+CCR7+. Source of these receptors: a man under 40 in good health.

The V and J genes are TRBV27 and TRBJ2-3; D call uncertain. Per germline, CDR1 MNHEY and CDR2 SMNVEV (reference sequence). With 5 bases removed from V and 0 bases from J, the gap between germline ends came to 9 bases. The CDR3 contains 14 residues. CDR3 DNA sequence: TGTGCCAGCAGTAAACGTCCTAGCACAGATACGCAGTATTTT. Its translation: CASSKRPSTDTQYF.

V usage is TRBV7-3 and J usage is TRBJ2-1, with TRBD2 identical over 11 bases. V was clipped by 4 bases and J by 5 bases; unmatched bases: 10. Germline CDR1 reads SGHTA; CDR2 reads FQGTGA. The CDR3 is made up of 17 amino acids. Here the CDR3 reads CASSSHPGLAENNEQFF. The CDR3 DNA is TGTGCCAGCAGCTCCCATCCGGGACTAGCGGAAAACAATGAGCAGTTCTTC.

The chain couples TRBV7-9 to TRBJ2-1; 13 bases align to TRBD2. Germline assignment: CDR1 SEHNR and CDR2 FQNEAQ (reference sequence). The V segment lost 6 bases and the J segment 0 bases; nucleotides outside the gene matches: 5. There are 17 residues in the CDR3. CDR3 bases: TGTGCCAGCAGGGATACTAGCGGGAGGGCCTCCTACAATGAGCAGTTCTTC. This translates into CASRDTSGRASYNEQFF.

Concerning this clone: The same CDR3 also results from other DNA sequences found in this sample. CDR3 bases: TGTGCCAGCAGTAGGGAGCAGTACTTC. Its protein product is CASSREQYF. The chain joins TRBV6-1 to TRBJ2-7; unclear D gene. This CDR3 spans 9 amino acids. Trimming took off 5 bases at V and 7 bases at J, with 3 bases between the two ends. From germline, CDR1 is MNHNS and CDR2 SASEGT.

Remarks on this clone: Other DNA sequences within the sample encode an identical CDR3. The V call is TRBV7-2, the J call TRBJ2-7; D is perhaps TRBD1 (5 bases). Germline lookup yields CDR1 SGHTA and CDR2 FQGNSA. The ends were cut back, 2 bases at V and 4 bases at J, with 9 bases in the middle. The CDR3 runs 13 residues. The CDR3 coding sequence is TGTGCCAGCAGCTTAAGTGGGGCTTACGAGCAGTACTTC. Translating it yields CASSLSGAYEQYF.

This clone was recorded once. The chain uses TRBV30 and TRBJ2-7; 8 bases align to TRBD2. The J segment lost 6 bases and the V segment lost 0 bases, leaving 10 bases of the junction unmatched. The V gene's germline CDR1 is GTSNPN and CDR2 SVGIG (reference sequence). CDR3 size: 15 residues. CDR3 amino acids: CAWSVGPLGRAEQYF. CDR3 nucleotides: TGTGCCTGGAGTGTAGGGCCCCTCGGGAGGGCCGAGCAGTACTTC.

This chain uses TRBV14 with TRBJ2-1; 8 bases line up with TRBD2. Germline V gene sequence: CDR1 SGHDN, CDR2 FVKESK. V lost 7 bases, J lost 8 bases, and 13 bases stayed unmatched. This CDR3 comprises 15 residues. For the CDR3, the DNA is TGTGCCAGCACCTTGATCCCGGGACTAGTGGATGAGCAGTTCTTC. Its translation: CASTLIPGLVDEQFF.

This chain joins TRBV6-6 and TRBJ1-3; D is undetermined. This CDR3 region has 14 residues. Germline V lookup: CDR1 MNHNY, CDR2 SVGAGI (reference sequence). V was cut by 7 bases and J by 3 bases, with 13 bases left in between. CDR3 residues: CASKNRELGNTIYF. CDR3 coding DNA: TGTGCCAGCAAAAACCGGGAGCTTGGAAACACCATATATTTT.

This clone was observed a single time. The chain couples TRBV6-1 to TRBJ2-1, with 9 bases fitting TRBD1. Germline loops: CDR1 MNHNS, CDR2 SASEGT. The CDR3 sequence is 13 residues long. Unmatched junction bases numbered 10, after V lost 11 bases and J lost 8 bases. The CDR3 DNA is TGTGCCGTCGTGACAGGGGGTGATTATGAGCAGTTCTTC. As protein: CAVVTGGDYEQFF.

The chain couples TRBV5-4 to TRBJ2-1; D gene unclear. This CDR3 has 15 residues. Trimming took 1 base from V and 2 from J, leaving 10 bases between them. CDR1 and CDR2 from the germline V gene are SGHNT and YYREEE (reference sequence). The CDR3 nucleotides read TGTGCCAGCAGCTTGTTATCTGGAGCCTACAATGAGCAGTTCTTC. Its translation is CASSLLSGAYNEQFF.

The V call is TRBV20-1, the J call TRBJ2-3; weak D call: TRBD2 (5 bases). Germline CDR1 is DFQATT and CDR2 is SNEGSKA (reference sequence). Trimming removed 7 bases at V and 6 bases at J, with 11 bases between. The CDR3 is 11 residues long. CDR3 nucleotide sequence: TGCAGTGGGGTTAAGCGGGATACGCAGTATTTT. Encoded protein: CSGVKRDTQYF.

The CDR3 coding sequence is TGTGCCAGCAGCCAAGAGGCCTCAGGAACCTACGAGCAGTACTTC. Encoded protein: CASSQEASGTYEQYF. The chain employs TRBV7-3 and TRBJ2-7, with D hard to call. The CDR3 has 15 amino acids. Germline CDR1 is SGHTA and CDR2 is FQGTGA. V was clipped by 5 bases and J by 2 bases, with 16 bases between them.

The chain employs TRBV7-9 and TRBJ2-3, with D hard to call. This CDR3 is 11 amino acids long. Germline CDR1 is SEHNR and CDR2 is FQNEAQ (reference sequence). Trimming took 0 bases from V and 12 from J, leaving 7 bases between them. This chain's CDR3 is CASSLASSQYF. The CDR3 nucleotides are TGTGCCAGCAGCTTAGCCTCAAGCCAGTATTTT.